This TCR beta chain was sequenced during a study of read filtering for tumor transcriptome and immune sequencing. Study details: Revised staging placed eight or nine patients in R-ISS I, 15 to 20 in II, 6 or 7 in III. IR-seq gave about 3.5 to 10.27 million TCR reads per sample; RNA-seq gave roughly 75 to 1,400.

Molecular barcoded adaptors covering alpha/delta and beta/gamma chains were used on 400 to 450 ng RNA. Via MiXCR, TCRdb re-called the reads, giving one row per CDR3 protein. The sample lists approximately 43,000 distinct CDR3 sequences, roughly 13% seen once, with about 29% in the top ten. Study results and limitations: Without single-read clonotypes, shared clonotype proportions correlated more between IR-seq and RNA-seq. The CD138-negative fraction was mixed bone marrow immune cells, not pure T cells.

A remark on this clonotype: Its antigen remains unknown. Relative to the germline gene, one junction end is altered; a read error may explain this.

The CDR3 runs 17 residues. The germline CDR1 and CDR2 sequences are SQVTM and ANQGSEA. The specimen was a population of CD138-negative cells sorted from bone marrow. This receptor was taken from a donor over 35 with multiple myeloma. The rearrangement joins TRBV29-1 to TRBJ2-1; D may be TRBD1 or TRBD2 (6 bases each). The CDR3 loop reads CGVEDFTGRHSYNEQFF. The CDR3 coding sequence is TGCGGCGTTGAAGATTTCACAGGGAGGCACTCCTACAATGAGCAGTTCTTC.